Below are 3 T cell receptor beta chains sequenced from a single sample in a study of PD-L1 blockade in urothelial cancer. The time point: peripheral blood 6 weeks after treatment start. The assay was immunoSEQ multiplex PCR, and TCRdb's table has in-frame clones only and misses some. This table has approximately 28,000 clones, around 84% appearing once. The sequencing used PBMCs, collected around atezolizumab (anti-PD-L1) treatment. These TCRs come from a man between 65 and 85 years old with urothelial cancer.

The V and J genes are TRBV5-1 and TRBJ2-2, with a weak D call TRBD1 (6 bases). This CDR3 is 15 amino acids long. V lost 7 bases to trimming and J lost 1 base, with 14 bases between them. CDR1 is SGHRS, CDR2 YFSETQ, per germline. DNA of the CDR3: TGCGCCAGCTCGACGGGACACATGAACACCGGGGAGCTGTTTTTT. Amino acid sequence: CASSTGHMNTGELFF.

In this sample, this clone turned up once. The chain is built from TRBV5-1 and TRBJ2-6; unclear D gene. Germline CDR1 SGHRS, CDR2 YFSETQ. The CDR3 consists of 15 residues. V lost 1 base and J 1 base, leaving 6 bases between the germline ends. CDR3 DNA sequence: TGCGCCAGCAGCTTGACCGGGTCTGGGGCCAACGTCCTGACTTTC. Its protein is CASSLTGSGANVLTF.

The rearrangement links TRBV5-6 to TRBJ2-3, with TRBD2 matching over 9 bases. The ends lost 4 bases at V and 5 bases at J; junction bases unmatched: 14. The CDR3 sequence is 17 residues long. CDR1 is SGHDT and CDR2 is YYEEEE in the germline V gene. CDR3 DNA sequence: TGTGCCAGCAGCGCCGGCGTGGCGGGAGGGCCGGGAGATACGCAGTATTTT. Its protein product is CASSAGVAGGPGDTQYF.